Reported below is one T cell receptor beta chain. Participants spanned ages about 18 to 95 years and resided in some 22 US areas. Exposed enrollees encountered a COVID-19 case at some point within 2 weeks before study entry. This specimen comes from a study of blood T cell repertoires in COVID-19. Study summary: Some COVID-19 samples were acute and others convalescent; all came from the United States, Italy and Spain. PBMCs, B-cell-depleted T cells, or T cells were the source of the cDNA or gDNA that made up the material.

The table came from immunoSEQ multiplex PCR; TCRdb's copy has only in-frame clones and leaves some out. The data show around 340,000 clones, more than 70% seen once. Germline V gene lookup returns CDR1 MRHNA and CDR2 SNTAGT. Trimming stripped 7 bases from V and 3 bases from J, with 16 bases between. This CDR3 is 14 amino acids long. The TCR was taken from a woman aged 25 to 39 who had been exposed to COVID-19. This chain joins TRBV6-4 and TRBJ2-7, with a possible D match to TRBD2 (6 bases). What was sequenced was PBMCs or T cells enriched from blood (not recorded which). CDR3 in DNA: TGTGCCAGCATCTCCCTAGCGTCGGACTACGAGCAGTACTTC. Its translation is CASISLASDYEQYF.